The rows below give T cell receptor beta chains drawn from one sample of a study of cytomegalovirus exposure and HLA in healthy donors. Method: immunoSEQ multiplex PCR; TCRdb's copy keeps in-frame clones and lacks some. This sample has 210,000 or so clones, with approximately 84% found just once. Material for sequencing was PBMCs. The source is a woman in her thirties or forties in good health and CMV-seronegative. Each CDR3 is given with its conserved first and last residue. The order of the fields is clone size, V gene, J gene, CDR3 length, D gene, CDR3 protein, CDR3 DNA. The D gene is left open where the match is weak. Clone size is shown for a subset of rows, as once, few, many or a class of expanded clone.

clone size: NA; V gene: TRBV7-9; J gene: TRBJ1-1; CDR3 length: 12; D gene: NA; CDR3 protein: CSSIGDNTEAFF; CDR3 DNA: TGTTCCAGCATAGGGGATAACACTGAAGCTTTCTTT
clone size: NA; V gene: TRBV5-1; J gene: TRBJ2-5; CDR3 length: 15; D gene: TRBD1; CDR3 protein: CASSLGDRGQETQYF; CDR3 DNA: TGCGCCAGCAGCTTGGGGGACAGGGGGCAAGAGACCCAGTACTTC
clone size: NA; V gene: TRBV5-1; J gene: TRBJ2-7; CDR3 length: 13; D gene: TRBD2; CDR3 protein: CASGTSGNYEQYF; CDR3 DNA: TGCGCCAGCGGGACTAGCGGCAACTACGAGCAGTACTTC
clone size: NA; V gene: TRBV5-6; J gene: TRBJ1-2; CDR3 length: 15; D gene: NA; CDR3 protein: CASSLTKFQGYGYTF; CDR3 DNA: TGTGCCAGCAGCTTGACCAAATTCCAGGGCTATGGCTACACCTTC
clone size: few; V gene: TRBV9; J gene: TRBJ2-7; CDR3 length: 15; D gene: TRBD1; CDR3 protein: CASSSEPGQGGEQYF; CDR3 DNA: TGTGCCAGCAGCTCCGAGCCGGGACAGGGGGGCGAGCAGTACTTC
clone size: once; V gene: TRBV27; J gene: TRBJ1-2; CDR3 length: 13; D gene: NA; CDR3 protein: CASSFGAGYGYTF; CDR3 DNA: TGTGCCAGCAGTTTTGGGGCCGGATATGGCTACACCTTC
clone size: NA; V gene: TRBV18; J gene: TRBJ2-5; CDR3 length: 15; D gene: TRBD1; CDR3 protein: CASSPGQGLRETQYF; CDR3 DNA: TGTGCCAGCTCACCAGGACAGGGGTTAAGGGAGACCCAGTACTTC
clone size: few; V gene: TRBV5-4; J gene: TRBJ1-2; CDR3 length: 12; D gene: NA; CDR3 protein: CASRDDSVGYTF; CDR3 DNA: TGTGCCAGCAGAGACGACAGTGTTGGCTACACCTTC
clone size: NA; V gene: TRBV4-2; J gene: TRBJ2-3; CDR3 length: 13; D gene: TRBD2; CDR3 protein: CASKAGTTDTQYF; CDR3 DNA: TGTGCCAGCAAAGCGGGAACCACAGATACGCAGTATTTT
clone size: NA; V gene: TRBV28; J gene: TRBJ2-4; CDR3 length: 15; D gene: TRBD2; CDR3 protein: CASTSGGVLKNIQYF; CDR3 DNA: TGTGCCAGCACTAGCGGGGGAGTACTCAAAAACATTCAGTACTTC
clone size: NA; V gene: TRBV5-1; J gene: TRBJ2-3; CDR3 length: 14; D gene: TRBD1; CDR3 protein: CASSFGTVTDTQYF; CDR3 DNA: TGCGCCAGCAGCTTCGGGACAGTCACAGATACGCAGTATTTT
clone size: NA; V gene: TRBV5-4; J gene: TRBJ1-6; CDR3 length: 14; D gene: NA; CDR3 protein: CASSRRQGNSPLHF; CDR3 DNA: TGTGCCAGCAGTCGGAGGCAGGGGAATTCACCCCTCCACTTT
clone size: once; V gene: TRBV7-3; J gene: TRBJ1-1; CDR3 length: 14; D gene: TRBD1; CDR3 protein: CASSPRQGGTEAFF; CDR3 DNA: TGTGCCAGCAGCCCGAGACAGGGAGGCACTGAAGCTTTCTTT
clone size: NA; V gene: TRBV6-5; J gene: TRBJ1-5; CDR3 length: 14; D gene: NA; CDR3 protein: CAAKGAGSNQPQHF; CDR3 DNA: TGTGCCGCTAAAGGGGCTGGAAGCAATCAGCCCCAGCATTTT
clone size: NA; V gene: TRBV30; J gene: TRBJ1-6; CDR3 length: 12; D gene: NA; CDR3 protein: CAWSTTGGPLHF; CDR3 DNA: TGTGCCTGGAGTACGACAGGTGGACCCCTCCACTTT
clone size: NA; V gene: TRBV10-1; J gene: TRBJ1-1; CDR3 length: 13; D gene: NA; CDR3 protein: CASSVQGNTEAFF; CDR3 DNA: TGCGCCAGCAGTGTGCAGGGGAACACTGAAGCTTTCTTT
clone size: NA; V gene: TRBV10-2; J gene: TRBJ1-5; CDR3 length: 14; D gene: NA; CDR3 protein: CASNTNGARQPQHF; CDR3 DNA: TGCGCCAGCAATACGAATGGGGCGCGGCAGCCCCAGCATTTT
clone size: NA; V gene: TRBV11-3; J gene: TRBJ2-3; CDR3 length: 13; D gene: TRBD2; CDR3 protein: CASSLRRGDTQYF; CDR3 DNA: TGTGCCAGCAGCCTCCGGCGGGGGGATACGCAGTATTTT
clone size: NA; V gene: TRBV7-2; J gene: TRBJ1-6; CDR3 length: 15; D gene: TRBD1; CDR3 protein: CASSRRDRRNSPLHF; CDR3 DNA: TGTGCCAGCAGCCGCCGGGACAGGCGGAATTCACCCCTCCACTTT
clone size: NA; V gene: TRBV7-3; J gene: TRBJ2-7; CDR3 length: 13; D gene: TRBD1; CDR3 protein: CASSLNRGDEQYF; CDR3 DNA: TGTGCCAGCAGCTTGAACAGGGGCGACGAGCAGTACTTC
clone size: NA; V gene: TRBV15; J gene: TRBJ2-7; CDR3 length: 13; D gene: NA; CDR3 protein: CATSNRQTDEQYF; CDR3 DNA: TGTGCCACCAGCAATCGACAGACCGACGAGCAGTACTTC
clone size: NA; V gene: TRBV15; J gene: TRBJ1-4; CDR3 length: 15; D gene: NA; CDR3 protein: CATSRDKDIREKLFF; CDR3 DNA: TGTGCCACCAGCAGAGACAAGGACATCCGAGAAAAACTGTTTTTT
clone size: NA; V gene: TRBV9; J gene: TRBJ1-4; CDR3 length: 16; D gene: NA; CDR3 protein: CASSVMAGATNEKLFF; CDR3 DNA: TGTGCCAGCAGCGTGATGGCAGGCGCTACTAATGAAAAACTGTTTTTT
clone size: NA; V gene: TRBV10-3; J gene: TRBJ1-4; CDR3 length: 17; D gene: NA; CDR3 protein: CAISASGAGATNEKLFF; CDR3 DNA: TGTGCCATCAGCGCCAGTGGGGCAGGGGCAACTAATGAAAAACTGTTTTTT
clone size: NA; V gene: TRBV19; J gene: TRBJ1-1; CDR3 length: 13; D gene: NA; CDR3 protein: CASKQGEAQEAFF; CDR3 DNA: TGTGCCAGTAAGCAGGGTGAAGCCCAGGAAGCTTTCTTT
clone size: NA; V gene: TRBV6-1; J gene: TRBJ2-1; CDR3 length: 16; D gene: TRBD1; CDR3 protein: CASSEMDRDVGNEQFF; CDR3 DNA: TGTGCCAGCAGTGAAATGGACAGGGACGTGGGGAATGAGCAGTTCTTC
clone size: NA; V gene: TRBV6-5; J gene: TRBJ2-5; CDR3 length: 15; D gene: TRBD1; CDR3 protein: CASSLYGTDQETQYF; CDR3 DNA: TGTGCCAGCAGTTTATATGGGACAGACCAAGAGACCCAGTACTTC
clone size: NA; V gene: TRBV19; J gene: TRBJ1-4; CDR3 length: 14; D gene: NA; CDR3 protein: CATRVGRDNEKLFF; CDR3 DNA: TGTGCCACCAGGGTTGGCAGGGATAACGAAAAACTGTTTTTT
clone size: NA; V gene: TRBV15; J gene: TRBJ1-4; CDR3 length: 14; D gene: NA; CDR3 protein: CATSPQQGVEKLFF; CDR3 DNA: TGTGCCACCAGCCCTCAGCAAGGGGTTGAAAAACTGTTTTTT
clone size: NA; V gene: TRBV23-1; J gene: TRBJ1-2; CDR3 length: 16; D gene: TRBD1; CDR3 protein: CASSRLQGRANYGYTF; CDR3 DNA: TGCGCCAGCAGTCGGCTACAGGGGAGAGCTAACTATGGCTACACCTTC
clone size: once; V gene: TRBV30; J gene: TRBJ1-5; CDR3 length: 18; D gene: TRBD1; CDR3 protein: CAWSVGLDRGYSNQPQHF; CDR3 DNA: TGTGCCTGGAGTGTAGGTCTCGACAGGGGGTATAGCAATCAGCCCCAGCATTTT
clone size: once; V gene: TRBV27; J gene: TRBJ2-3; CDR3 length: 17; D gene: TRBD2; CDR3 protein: CASSPVPGGRSTDTQYF; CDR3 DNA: TGTGCCAGCAGTCCGGTCCCGGGGGGGCGTAGCACAGATACGCAGTATTTT
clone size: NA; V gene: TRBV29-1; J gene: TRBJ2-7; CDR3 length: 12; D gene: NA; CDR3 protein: CSVGVRGDEQYF; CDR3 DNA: TGCAGCGTTGGAGTCAGGGGAGACGAGCAGTACTTC
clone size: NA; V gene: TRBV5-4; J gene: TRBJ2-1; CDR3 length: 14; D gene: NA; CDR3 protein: CASLPQGSYNEQFF; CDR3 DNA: TGTGCCAGCCTACCCCAGGGCTCCTACAATGAGCAGTTCTTC
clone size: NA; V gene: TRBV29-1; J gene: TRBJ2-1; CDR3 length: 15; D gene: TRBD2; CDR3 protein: CSVEEGTSGDGEQFF; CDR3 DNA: TGCAGCGTTGAAGAAGGGACTAGCGGGGATGGTGAGCAGTTCTTC
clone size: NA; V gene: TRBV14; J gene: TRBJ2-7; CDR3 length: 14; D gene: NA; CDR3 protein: CASSPLDTPYEQYF; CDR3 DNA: TGTGCCAGCAGCCCACTAGACACCCCCTACGAGCAGTACTTC
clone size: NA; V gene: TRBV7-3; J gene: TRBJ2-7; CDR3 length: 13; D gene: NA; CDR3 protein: CASSLQGGYEQYF; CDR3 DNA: TGTGCCAGCAGCCTCCAGGGTGGCTACGAGCAGTACTTC
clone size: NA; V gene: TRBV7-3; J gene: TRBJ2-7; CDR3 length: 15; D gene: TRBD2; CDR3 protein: CASSFPGGVNHEQYF; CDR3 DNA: TGTGCCAGCAGCTTCCCTGGGGGGGTAAACCACGAGCAGTACTTC
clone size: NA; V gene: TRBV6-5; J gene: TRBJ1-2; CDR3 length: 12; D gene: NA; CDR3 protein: CASYRVDYGYTF; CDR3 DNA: TGTGCCAGTTACAGGGTGGACTATGGCTACACCTTC
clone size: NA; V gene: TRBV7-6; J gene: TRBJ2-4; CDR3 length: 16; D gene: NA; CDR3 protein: CASSPGPGRTVVIQYF; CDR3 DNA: TGTGCCAGCAGCCCCGGCCCCGGCAGGACAGTAGTCATTCAGTACTTC
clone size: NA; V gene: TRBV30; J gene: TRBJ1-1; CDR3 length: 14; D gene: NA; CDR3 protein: CAWTPDRINTEAFF; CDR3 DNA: TGTGCCTGGACCCCCGACAGGATAAACACTGAAGCTTTCTTT
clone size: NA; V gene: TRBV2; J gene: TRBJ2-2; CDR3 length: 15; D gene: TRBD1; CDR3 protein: CASSELTGIGGELFF; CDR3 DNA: TGTGCCAGCAGTGAACTGACAGGGATAGGCGGGGAGCTGTTTTTT
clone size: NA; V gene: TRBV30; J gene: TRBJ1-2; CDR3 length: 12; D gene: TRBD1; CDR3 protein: CAWNTGAGGYTF; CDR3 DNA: TGTGCCTGGAATACAGGGGCCGGCGGCTACACCTTC
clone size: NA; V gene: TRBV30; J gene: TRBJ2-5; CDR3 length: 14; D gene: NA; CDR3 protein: CAWSVLGGQQTQYF; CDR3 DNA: TGTGCCTGGAGTGTACTGGGCGGGCAACAGACCCAGTACTTC
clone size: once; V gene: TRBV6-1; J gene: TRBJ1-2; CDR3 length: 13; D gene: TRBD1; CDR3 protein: CASSRGTGWADTF; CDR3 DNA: TGTGCCAGCAGTCGCGGGACAGGGTGGGCGGACACCTTC
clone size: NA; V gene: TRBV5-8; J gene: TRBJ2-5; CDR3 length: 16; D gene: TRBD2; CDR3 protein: CASSLGRSGGRETQYF; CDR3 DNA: TGTGCCAGCAGCTTGGGTCGAAGCGGGGGCCGGGAGACCCAGTACTTC